This T cell receptor (beta chain) was sequenced for a study of vaccination effects on CD4 cells after COVID-19. Profiling relied on immunoSEQ multiplex PCR, and the TCRdb table lists in-frame clones only, not all of them. Of about 16,000 clones in the sample, roughly 68% were seen once. General study results and limits: Early post-infection timepoints were missing from the study, which also had few convalescent patients.

Losses at the gene ends were 6 bases for V and 1 base for J; bases not matched to a gene: 3. CDR3 length: 14 amino acids. Germline loops: CDR1 SGHVS, CDR2 FNYEAQ. Antigen-specific CD4+ T cell clonotypes were called by their expansion after viral peptide-pool culture in ViraFEST. With 9 to 11 days of culture completed, CD4+ T cells were isolated. Of the BNT162b2 and mRNA-1273 vaccines, participants received two doses of one or the other. Neither prior SARS-CoV-2 infection nor positive nucleocapsid antibodies were present in the vaccine recipients. Half-medium exchanges with IL-2 medium took place on days 3 and 7. With regard to this clone: Antigen: not known.

Specimen: CD4+ T cells from PBMCs cultured with SARS-CoV-2 spike peptides, collected after COVID-19 vaccination. V is TRBV7-6 and J is TRBJ2-4, with 7 bases aligning to TRBD2. The origin of this receptor is a human donor who received a COVID-19 vaccine. Here the CDR3 reads CASSSGGAKNIQYF. The CDR3 DNA is TGTGCCAGCAGTTCGGGGGGTGCCAAAAACATTCAGTACTTC.